This TCR beta chain emerged from a study of T cell responses to AZD1222 COVID-19 vaccine. Study-level background: Pooled in the analysis were second doses at about 4 or about 12 weeks.

About this clone itself: No antigen is known for it.

V was pared by 0 bases and J by 6 bases, with 9 bases between. This CDR3 contains 14 residues. Germline assignment: CDR1 SGHVS and CDR2 FQNEAQ. The method was immunoSEQ multiplex PCR; TCRdb's version includes in-frame clones alone and lacks a portion of them. The data hold 150,000 or so clones, with approximately 90% observed a single time. Regarding the study as a whole: Spike-specific TCR repertoires showed rising breadth and depth after two AZD1222 doses. Spike-spanning, vaccine-associated CD4 TCRs were dominant at 160-218 and 743-854.

The rearrangement uses TRBV7-8 and TRBJ1-5; D not certain. The receptor was isolated from an adult in good health. The sequenced sample was peripheral blood, obtained on day 0 of AZD1222 vaccination. DNA of the CDR3: TGTGCCAGCAGCTTAGCGGTGTGGATTCAGCCCCAGCATTTT. Its translation is CASSLAVWIQPQHF.